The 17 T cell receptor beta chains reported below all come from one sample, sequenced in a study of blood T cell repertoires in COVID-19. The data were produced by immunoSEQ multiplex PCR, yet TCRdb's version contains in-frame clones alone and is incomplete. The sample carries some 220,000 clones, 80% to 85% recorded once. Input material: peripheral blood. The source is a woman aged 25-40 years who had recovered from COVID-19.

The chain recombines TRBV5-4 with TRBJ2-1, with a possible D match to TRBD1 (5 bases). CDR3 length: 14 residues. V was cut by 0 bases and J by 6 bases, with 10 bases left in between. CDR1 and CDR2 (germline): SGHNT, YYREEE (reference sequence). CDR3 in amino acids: CASSLATVVNEQFF. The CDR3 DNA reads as TGTGCCAGCAGCTTGGCGACAGTCGTCAATGAGCAGTTCTTC.

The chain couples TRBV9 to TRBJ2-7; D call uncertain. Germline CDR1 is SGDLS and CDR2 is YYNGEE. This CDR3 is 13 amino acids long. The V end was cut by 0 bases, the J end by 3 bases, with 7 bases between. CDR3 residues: CASSVDADYEQYF. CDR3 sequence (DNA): TGTGCCAGCAGCGTAGATGCGGACTACGAGCAGTACTTC.

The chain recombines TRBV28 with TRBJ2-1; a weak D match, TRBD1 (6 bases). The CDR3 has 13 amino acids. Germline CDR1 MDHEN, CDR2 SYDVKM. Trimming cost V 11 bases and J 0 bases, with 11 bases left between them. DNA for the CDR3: TGTGCCGGACAGCTAAGCTCCTACAATGAGCAGTTCTTC. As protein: CAGQLSSYNEQFF.

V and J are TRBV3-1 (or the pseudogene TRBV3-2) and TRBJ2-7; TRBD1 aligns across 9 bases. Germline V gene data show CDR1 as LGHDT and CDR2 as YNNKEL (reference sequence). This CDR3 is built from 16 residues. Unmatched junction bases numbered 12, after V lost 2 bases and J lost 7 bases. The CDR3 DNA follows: TGTGCCAGCAGCCAATCGACCGGGACAGGGTTGTGGGAGCAGTACTTC. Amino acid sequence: CASSQSTGTGLWEQYF.

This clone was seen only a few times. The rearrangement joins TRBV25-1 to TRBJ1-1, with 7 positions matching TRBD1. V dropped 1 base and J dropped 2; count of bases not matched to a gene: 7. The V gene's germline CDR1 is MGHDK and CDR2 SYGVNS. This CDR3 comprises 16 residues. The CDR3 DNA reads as TGTGCCAGCAGTGAATTTGACGGACAGGCAAACACTGAAGCTTTCTTT. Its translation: CASSEFDGQANTEAFF. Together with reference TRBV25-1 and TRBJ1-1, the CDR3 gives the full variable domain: EADIYQTPRYLVIGTGKKITLECSQTMGHDKMYWYQQDPGMELHLIHYSYGVNSTEKGDLSSESTVSRIRTEHFPLTLESARPSHTSQYLCASSEFDGQANTEAFFGQGTRLTVV.

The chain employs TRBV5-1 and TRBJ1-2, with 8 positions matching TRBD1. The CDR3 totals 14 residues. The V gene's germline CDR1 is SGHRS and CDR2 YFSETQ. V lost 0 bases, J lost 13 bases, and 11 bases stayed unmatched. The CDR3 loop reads CASSLGTGIFSPTF. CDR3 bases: TGCGCCAGCAGCTTGGGGACAGGGATTTTTTCACCCACCTTC.

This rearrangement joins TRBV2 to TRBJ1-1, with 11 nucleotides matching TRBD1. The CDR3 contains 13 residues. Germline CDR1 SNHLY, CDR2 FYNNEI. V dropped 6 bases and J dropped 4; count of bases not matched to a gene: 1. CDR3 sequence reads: CASRGTGGTEAFF. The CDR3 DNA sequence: TGTGCCAGCAGGGGGACAGGGGGCACTGAAGCTTTCTTT.

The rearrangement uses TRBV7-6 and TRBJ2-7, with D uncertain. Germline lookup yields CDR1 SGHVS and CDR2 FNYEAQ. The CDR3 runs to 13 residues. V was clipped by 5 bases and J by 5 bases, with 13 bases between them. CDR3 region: CASSLRSYNEQYF. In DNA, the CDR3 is TGTGCCAGCAGCCTCCGGAGTTACAACGAGCAGTACTTC.

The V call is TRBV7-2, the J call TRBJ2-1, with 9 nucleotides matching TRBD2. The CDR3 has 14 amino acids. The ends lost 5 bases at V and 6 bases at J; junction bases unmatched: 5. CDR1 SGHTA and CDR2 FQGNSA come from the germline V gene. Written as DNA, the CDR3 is TGTGCCAGCAGCCCTCTAGCGGGATTCAATGAGCAGTTCTTC. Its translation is CASSPLAGFNEQFF.

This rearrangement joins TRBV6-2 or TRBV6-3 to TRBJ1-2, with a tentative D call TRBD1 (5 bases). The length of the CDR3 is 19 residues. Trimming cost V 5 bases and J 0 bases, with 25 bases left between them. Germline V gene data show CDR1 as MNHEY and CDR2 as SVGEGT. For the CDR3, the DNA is TGTGCCAGCAGTCGCACAGATGGCGGGACCCTTTCCACTAACTATGGCTACACCTTC. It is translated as CASSRTDGGTLSTNYGYTF.

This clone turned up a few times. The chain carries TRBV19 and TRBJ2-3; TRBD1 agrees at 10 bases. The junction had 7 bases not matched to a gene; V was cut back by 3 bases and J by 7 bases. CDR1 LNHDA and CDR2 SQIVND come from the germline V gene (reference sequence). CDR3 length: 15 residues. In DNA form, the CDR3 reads TGTGCCAGTAGTATGACAGGGGGCGCGGAGAATACGCAGTATTTT. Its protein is CASSMTGGAENTQYF.

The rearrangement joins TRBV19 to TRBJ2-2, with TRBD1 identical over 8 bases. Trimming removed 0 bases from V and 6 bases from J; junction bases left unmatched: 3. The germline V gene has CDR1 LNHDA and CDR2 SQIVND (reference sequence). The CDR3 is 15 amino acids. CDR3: CASSIDRGLAGELFF. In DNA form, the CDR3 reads TGTGCCAGTAGTATAGACAGGGGGCTGGCCGGGGAGCTGTTTTTT.

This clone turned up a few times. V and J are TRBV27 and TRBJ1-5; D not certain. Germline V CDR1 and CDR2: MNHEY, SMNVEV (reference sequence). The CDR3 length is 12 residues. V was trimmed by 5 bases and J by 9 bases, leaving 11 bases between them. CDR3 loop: CASSGPGGPQHF. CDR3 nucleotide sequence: TGTGCCAGCAGTGGGCCCGGAGGGCCCCAGCATTTT.

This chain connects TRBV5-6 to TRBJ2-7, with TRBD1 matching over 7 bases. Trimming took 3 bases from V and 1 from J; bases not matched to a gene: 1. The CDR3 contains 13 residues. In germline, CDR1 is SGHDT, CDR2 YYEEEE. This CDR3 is CASSSQGSYEQYF. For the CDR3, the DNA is TGTGCCAGCAGCTCACAGGGGTCCTACGAGCAGTACTTC.

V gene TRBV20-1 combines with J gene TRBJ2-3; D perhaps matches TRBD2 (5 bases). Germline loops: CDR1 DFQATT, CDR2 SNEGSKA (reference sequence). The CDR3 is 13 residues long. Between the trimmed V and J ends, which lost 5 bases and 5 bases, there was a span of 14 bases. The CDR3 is CSAGGSAGDTQYF. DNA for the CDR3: TGCAGTGCTGGTGGTAGCGCTGGAGATACGCAGTATTTT.

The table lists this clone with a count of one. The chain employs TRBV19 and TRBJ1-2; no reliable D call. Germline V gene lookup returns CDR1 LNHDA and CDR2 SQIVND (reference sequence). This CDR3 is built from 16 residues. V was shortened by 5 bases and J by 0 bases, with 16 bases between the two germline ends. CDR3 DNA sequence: TGTGCCAGTAGTCCCGAGGCATTTTTAGCTAACTATGGCTACACCTTC. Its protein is CASSPEAFLANYGYTF.

The CDR3 sequence is CAWRQGLGYEQYF. The CDR3, as DNA: TGTGCCTGGAGACAGGGATTGGGCTACGAGCAGTACTTC. The chain has TRBV30 and TRBJ2-7, with D maybe TRBD1 (6 bases). The CDR3 is made up of 13 amino acids. CDR1 and CDR2 from the germline V gene are GTSNPN and SVGIG (reference sequence). V shed 3 bases and J shed 3 bases, with 12 bases lying between them.